This T cell receptor beta chain was obtained from a study of T cell repertoires in cytomegalovirus infection. Study-wide context: Matching HLA type and CMV infection were both indicated by public TCR beta signatures. Study-wide points: CMV-specific TCR beta clonotypes restricted by HLA-C were the ones dominating the ex vivo response. Accumulated public TCR beta family frequency recognized individuals carrying CMV together with the relevant HLA.

Using its own MiXCR run on the reads, TCRdb lists one record per CDR3 protein. Found here are about 190,000 distinct CDR3 sequences, roughly 27% of them singletons; the top ten hold 30% to 40%. Concerning this clonotype itself: Its antigen is not known.

There are 14 residues in the CDR3. V trimming: 5 bases; J trimming: 1 base; junction bases outside the gene matches: 7. The germline gives CDR1 DFQATT, CDR2 SNEGSKA (reference sequence). The sample taken for sequencing was PBMCs. The V and J genes are TRBV20-1 and TRBJ1-1; the match to TRBD1 covers 7 bases. This sequence originates from a human donor in good health (CMV status not recorded). Some clones in this sample may be carry-over from other donors' samples. This chain's CDR3 is CSADTGAWNTEAFF. CDR3 nucleotides: TGCAGTGCTGATACAGGGGCATGGAACACTGAAGCTTTCTTT.